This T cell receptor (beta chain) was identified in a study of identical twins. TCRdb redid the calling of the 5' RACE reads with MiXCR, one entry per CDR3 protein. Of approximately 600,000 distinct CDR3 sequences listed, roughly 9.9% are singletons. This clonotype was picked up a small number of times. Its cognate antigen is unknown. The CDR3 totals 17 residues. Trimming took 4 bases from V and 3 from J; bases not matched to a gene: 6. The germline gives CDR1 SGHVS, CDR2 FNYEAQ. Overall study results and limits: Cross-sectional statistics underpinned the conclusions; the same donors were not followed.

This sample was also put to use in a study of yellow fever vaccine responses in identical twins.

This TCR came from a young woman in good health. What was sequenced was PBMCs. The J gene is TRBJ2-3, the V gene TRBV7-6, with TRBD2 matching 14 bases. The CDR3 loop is CASSSGTSGSTTDTQYF. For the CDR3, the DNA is TGTGCCAGCAGCTCTGGGACTAGCGGGAGTACGACAGATACGCAGTATTTT.